Following are 11 T cell receptor beta chains from one sample sequenced in a study of T cell changes during pregnancy in multiple sclerosis. Here immunoSEQ multiplex PCR was the method, and the copy in TCRdb shows in-frame clones only, minus some. The repertoire holds roughly 35,000 clones, with 85% to 90% as singletons. The specimen comprised CD8+ T cells from peripheral blood mononuclear cells, sampled after pregnancy. Every receptor here comes from a female donor with multiple sclerosis, enrolled in a pregnancy study.

The chain recombines TRBV6-5 with TRBJ2-1; weak D call: TRBD1 (5 bases). Trimming stripped 5 bases from V and 6 bases from J, with 8 bases between. From germline, CDR1 is MNHEY and CDR2 SVGAGI. The CDR3 loop spans 12 amino acids. Written as DNA, the CDR3 is TGTGCCAGCAGTCCCCAGGGCAATGAGCAGTTCTTC. This sequence encodes CASSPQGNEQFF.

J is TRBJ1-5 and V is TRBV10-1, with a possible D match to TRBD1 (6 bases). The length of the CDR3 is 16 residues. V was trimmed by 7 bases and J by 0 bases, leaving 16 bases between them. The V gene's germline CDR1 is WNHNN and CDR2 SYGVQD (reference sequence). CDR3 protein: CASIKDRIYSNQPQHF. The DNA of the CDR3 is TGCGCCAGCATCAAAGACAGGATATATAGCAATCAGCCCCAGCATTTT.

The genes are TRBV9 and TRBJ1-1; D remains ambiguous. The V gene's germline CDR1 is SGDLS and CDR2 YYNGEE. Trimming cost V 0 bases and J 0 bases, with 6 bases left between them. The CDR3 totals 14 residues. In DNA form, the CDR3 reads TGTGCCAGCAGCGTAGCAGGTTTGAACACTGAAGCTTTCTTT. Protein: CASSVAGLNTEAFF.

The CDR3 loop reads CATNPGQGTGELFF. CDR3 nucleotides: TGTGCCACTAATCCGGGACAGGGAACCGGGGAGCTGTTTTTT. This chain links TRBV19 with TRBJ2-2; TRBD1 matches 9 bases. With 10 bases clipped from V and 5 bases from J, the junction kept 8 bases outside the gene matches. CDR3 length: 14 residues. Germline CDR1 reads LNHDA; CDR2 reads SQIVND (reference sequence).

This chain links TRBV7-9 with TRBJ2-3; TRBD2 matches at 10 bases. The CDR3 has 18 amino acids. CDR1 and CDR2 from the germline V gene are SEHNR and FQNEAQ (reference sequence). The J segment lost 1 base and the V segment lost 5 bases, leaving 12 bases of the junction unmatched. Here the CDR3 reads CASSLLAGAPVGTDTQYF. The CDR3 nucleotides are TGTGCCAGCAGCCTCCTAGCGGGGGCCCCGGTAGGCACAGATACGCAGTATTTT.

The chain employs TRBV7-3 and TRBJ1-4, with 10 bases matching TRBD1. This CDR3 contains 22 residues. Germline V CDR1 and CDR2: SGHTA, FQGTGA. V lost 0 bases to trimming and J lost 7 bases; unmatched junction nucleotides: 23. CDR3 sequence: CASSLTRRFLKTGTGACEKLFF. CDR3 bases: TGTGCCAGCAGCTTAACACGACGTTTTCTTAAAACCGGGACAGGGGCCTGTGAAAAACTGTTTTTT.

The genes are TRBV7-6 and TRBJ2-3; D is unclear. Germline V gives CDR1 SGHVS, CDR2 FNYEAQ. The CDR3 extends over 12 amino acids. V shed 5 bases and J shed 5 bases, with 8 bases lying between them. Here the CDR3 DNA reads TGTGCCAGCAGCCCTCCGGGAGATACGCAGTATTTT. Its protein product is CASSPPGDTQYF.

The chain employs TRBV27 and TRBJ2-3, with D possibly matching TRBD1 (6 bases). The CDR3 loop spans 16 amino acids. Germline V lookup: CDR1 MNHEY, CDR2 SMNVEV (reference sequence). V dropped 3 bases and J dropped 1 base, with 14 bases sitting between them. This chain's CDR3 is CASSFNRAGGTDTQYF. The CDR3 DNA reads as TGTGCCAGCAGTTTCAACAGGGCCGGGGGCACAGATACGCAGTATTTT.

CDR3: CASSQVGPPGPSYYEQYF. CDR3 nucleotides: TGTGCCAGCAGCCAAGTGGGGCCCCCCGGCCCCTCCTACTACGAGCAGTACTTC. The chain recombines TRBV4-2 with TRBJ2-7, with D perhaps matching TRBD1 (5 bases). The V and J ends lost 1 base and 3 bases respectively, with 22 bases between them. Germline V gene lookup returns CDR1 LGHNA and CDR2 YNFKEQ. The CDR3 spans 18 residues.

The sample holds one count of this clone. V and J are TRBV10-3 and TRBJ2-7; D gene ambiguous. The CDR3 runs 13 residues. Between the trimmed V and J ends, which lost 3 bases and 1 base, there was a span of 7 bases. The germline V gene has CDR1 ENHRY and CDR2 SYGVKD. The CDR3 is CAISESVSYEQYF. The CDR3, as DNA: TGTGCCATCAGTGAATCGGTGTCCTACGAGCAGTACTTC.

This chain links TRBV27 with TRBJ2-5; tentatively, D is TRBD2 (6 bases). The germline CDR1 and CDR2 sequences are MNHEY and SMNVEV (reference sequence). The length of the CDR3 is 14 residues. Trimming took 3 bases from V and 2 from J, leaving 10 bases between them. The CDR3 DNA reads as TGTGCCAGCAGTTTCTGGGGGGTTCAAGAGACCCAGTACTTC. Amino acids: CASSFWGVQETQYF.